A single sample gave rise to the 13 T cell receptor beta chains below, sequenced in a study of CD8+CD57+ T cells in acquired aplastic anemia. Genomic DNA served as template for TCR beta VDJ and CDR3 profiling. MiXCR, run by TCRdb on the reads, gives a single entry per CDR3 protein. The sample holds about 190,000 distinct CDR3 sequences, 54% seen once. The specimen was sorted CD4+, CD8+, or CD8+CD57+ T cells (not recorded which) from PBMCs. Source of these receptors: a human donor in good health, serving as a control.

There are many counts of this clonotype. The rearrangement uses TRBV25-1 and TRBJ1-4; perhaps TRBD1 as D (6 bases). In germline, CDR1 is MGHDK, CDR2 SYGVNS. With 5 bases removed from V and 10 bases from J, the gap between germline ends came to 17 bases. This CDR3 contains 14 residues. Written as DNA, the CDR3 is TGTGCCAGCAGTCAACAGGGTCCCCTCGGAAAACTGTTTTTT. Encoded protein: CASSQQGPLGKLFF.

The chain carries TRBV29-1 and TRBJ2-7; 8 bases are a match to TRBD2. CDR1 is SQVTM and CDR2 is ANQGSEA in the germline V gene. The CDR3 loop spans 13 amino acids. J was trimmed by 0 bases and V by 6 bases; bases with no gene match: 4. CDR3 in DNA: TGCAGCGTCAGGAGCGGGAGCTCCTACGAGCAGTACTTC. Amino acid sequence: CSVRSGSSYEQYF.

This rearrangement joins TRBV19 to TRBJ2-6; possibly TRBD1 for D (6 bases). CDR3 length: 15 residues. Germline loops: CDR1 LNHDA, CDR2 SQIVND (reference sequence). Trimming cost V 6 bases and J 4 bases, with 13 bases left between them. CDR3 in amino acids: CASRPTGSGANVLTF. The DNA of the CDR3 is TGTGCCAGTAGACCAACAGGGTCAGGGGCCAACGTCCTGACTTTC.

Comment on this clonotype: The junction departs from the called germline gene at one end, perhaps through a read error. The V and J genes are TRBV5-1 and TRBJ2-7, with D perhaps TRBD2 (6 bases). Germline values: CDR1 SGHRS, CDR2 YFSETQ. The CDR3 totals 14 residues. CDR3 nucleotides: TGTGCCAGCAGCTCCGGGACTGGGTTTCGGGAGCAGTACTTC. It codes for CASSSGTGFREQYF.

The chain carries TRBV19 and TRBJ2-5; D is possibly TRBD1 or TRBD2 (5 bases each). Germline V CDR1 and CDR2: LNHDA, SQIVND (reference sequence). This CDR3 is built from 14 residues. V dropped 3 bases and J dropped 5 bases, with 13 bases sitting between them. The CDR3 sequence is CASSIQGVGETQYF. CDR3 DNA sequence: TGTGCCAGTAGTATCCAGGGAGTCGGGGAGACCCAGTACTTC.

This clonotype was counted between two and nine times. The chain joins TRBV18 to TRBJ2-3, with 7 bases aligning to TRBD1. The CDR3 runs 14 residues. Germline V lookup: CDR1 KGHSH, CDR2 LQKENI. With V trimmed by 0 bases and J by 9 bases, 6 bases remained unmatched. The chain's CDR3 is CASSPPDTDRTQYF. The CDR3 DNA follows: TGTGCCAGCTCACCACCGGACACGGACAGGACGCAGTATTTT. The complete variable domain, with remaining parts taken from reference TRBV18 and TRBJ2-3, reads NAGVMQNPRHLVRRRGQEARLRCSPMKGHSHVYWYRQLPEEGLKFMVYLQKENIIDESGMPKERFSAEFPKEGPSILRIQQVVRGDSAAYFCASSPPDTDRTQYFGPGTRLTVL.

This chain connects TRBV20-1 to TRBJ2-7; 8 nucleotides align to TRBD2. The CDR3 extends over 16 amino acids. V trimming: 6 bases; J trimming: 2 bases; junction bases outside the gene matches: 15. Germline assignment: CDR1 DFQATT and CDR2 SNEGSKA (reference sequence). The CDR3 loop is CSASSDGGAGTYEQYF. CDR3 bases: TGCAGTGCCAGCAGTGACGGGGGGGCAGGAACCTACGAGCAGTACTTC.

This clonotype occurred many times. The chain couples TRBV6-2 or TRBV6-3 to TRBJ2-7; 8 bases are shared with TRBD1. Germline loops: CDR1 MNHEY, CDR2 SVGEGT. Trimming at V came to 7 bases and at J to 2 bases, leaving 10 bases not matched to a gene. This CDR3 region has 15 residues. The CDR3: CASNHPQGVTYEQYF. The DNA for the CDR3 is TGTGCCAGCAATCACCCACAGGGGGTTACCTACGAGCAGTACTTC.

This chain uses TRBV7-9 with TRBJ2-3, with 7 nucleotides matching TRBD1. With 7 bases clipped from V and 4 bases from J, the junction kept 5 bases outside the gene matches. The CDR3 has 13 amino acids. CDR1 is SEHNR, CDR2 FQNEAQ, per germline (reference sequence). The CDR3 nucleotides are TGTGCCAGCAATAGCGACAGGGCAGATACGCAGTATTTT. Its protein is CASNSDRADTQYF.

This clonotype was found many times. The chain carries TRBV20-1 and TRBJ2-7; D is undetermined. Germline lookup yields CDR1 DFQATT and CDR2 SNEGSKA (reference sequence). Between the trimmed V and J ends, which lost 1 base and 3 bases, there was a span of 4 bases. The CDR3 runs 11 residues. CDR3: CSARGGYEQYF. DNA of the CDR3: TGCAGTGCTAGAGGAGGCTACGAGCAGTACTTC.

This clonotype was seen a single time. V is TRBV5-5 and J is TRBJ2-3; D might be TRBD1 (6 bases). Trimming took 3 bases from V and 3 from J, leaving 11 bases between them. The CDR3 runs to 14 residues. Germline V gene sequence: CDR1 SGHKS, CDR2 YYEKEE (reference sequence). CDR3 nucleotides: TGTGCCAGCAGCTACGACAGGAGGACAGATACGCAGTATTTT. As protein: CASSYDRRTDTQYF.

The chain joins TRBV7-2 to TRBJ1-2; 8 positions match TRBD1. Germline CDR1 reads SGHTA; CDR2 reads FQGNSA. J gave up 12 bases and V 5 bases, and 14 bases lay outside the gene matches. The CDR3 loop spans 14 amino acids. The CDR3 DNA reads TGTGCCAGCAGCCCGCGGACAGGGTCCTCTGGAAACACCTTC. It codes for CASSPRTGSSGNTF. Full variable domain (missing parts from reference TRBV7-2 and TRBJ1-2): GAGVSQSPSNKVTEKGKDVELRCDPISGHTALYWYRQSLGQGLEFLIYFQGNSAPDKSGLPSDRFSAERTGGSVSTLTIQRTQQEDSAVYLCASSPRTGSSGNTFGSGTRLTVV.

The J gene is TRBJ1-4, the V gene TRBV12-3 or TRBV12-4, with 9 bases that match TRBD1. The V and J ends lost 8 bases and 6 bases, in that order; junction bases with no gene match: 13. The CDR3 is made up of 16 amino acids. The CDR3 region has the DNA TGTGCCAGCTCACAAAACACCGGGACAGGGTATGAAAAACTGTTTTTT. It translates to CASSQNTGTGYEKLFF.